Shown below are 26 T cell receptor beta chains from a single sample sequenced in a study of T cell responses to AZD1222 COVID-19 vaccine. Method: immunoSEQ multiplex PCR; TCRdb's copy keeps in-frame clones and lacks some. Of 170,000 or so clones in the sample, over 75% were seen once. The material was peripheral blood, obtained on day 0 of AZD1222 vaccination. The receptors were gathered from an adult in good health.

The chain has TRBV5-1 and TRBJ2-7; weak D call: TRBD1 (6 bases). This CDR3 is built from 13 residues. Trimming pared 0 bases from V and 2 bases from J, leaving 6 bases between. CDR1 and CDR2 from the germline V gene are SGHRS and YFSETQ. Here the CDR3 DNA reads TGCGCCAGCAGCTTGGACAGGGCCTACGAGCAGTACTTC. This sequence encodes CASSLDRAYEQYF.

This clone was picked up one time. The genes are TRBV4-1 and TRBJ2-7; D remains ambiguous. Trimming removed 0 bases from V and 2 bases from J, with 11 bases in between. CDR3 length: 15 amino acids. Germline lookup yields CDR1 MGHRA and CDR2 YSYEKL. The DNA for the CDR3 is TGCGCCAGCAGCCAAGATTGGGCAGCAACCTACGAGCAGTACTTC. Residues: CASSQDWAATYEQYF.

The CDR3 sequence is CASSERDRGSPLHF. In DNA form, the CDR3 reads TGCGCCAGCAGTGAACGGGACAGGGGATCACCCCTCCACTTT. This chain links TRBV10-1 with TRBJ1-6; TRBD1 aligns across 10 bases. Germline V gives CDR1 WNHNN, CDR2 SYGVQD (reference sequence). The CDR3 totals 14 residues. Unmatched junction bases numbered 3, after V lost 3 bases and J lost 10 bases.

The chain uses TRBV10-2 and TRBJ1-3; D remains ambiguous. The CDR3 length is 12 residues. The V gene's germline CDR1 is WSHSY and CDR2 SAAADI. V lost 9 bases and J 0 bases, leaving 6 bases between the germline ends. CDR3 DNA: TGCGCCAGAGTAAGCTCTGGAAACACCATATATTTT. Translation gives CARVSSGNTIYF.

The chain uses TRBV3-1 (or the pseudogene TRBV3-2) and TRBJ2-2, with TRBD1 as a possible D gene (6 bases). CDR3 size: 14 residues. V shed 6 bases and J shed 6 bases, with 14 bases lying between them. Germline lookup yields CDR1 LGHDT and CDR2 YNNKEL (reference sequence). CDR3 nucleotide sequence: TGTGCCAGCAGTCGGACAGCGATGGCCGGGGAGCTGTTTTTT. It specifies CASSRTAMAGELFF.

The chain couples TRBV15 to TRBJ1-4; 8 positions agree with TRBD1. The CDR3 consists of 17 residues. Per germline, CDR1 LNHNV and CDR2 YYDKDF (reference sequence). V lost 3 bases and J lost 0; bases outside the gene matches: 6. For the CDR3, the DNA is TGTGCCACCAGCAGGGGGACAGGTCCTCCAACTAATGAAAAACTGTTTTTT. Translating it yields CATSRGTGPPTNEKLFF.

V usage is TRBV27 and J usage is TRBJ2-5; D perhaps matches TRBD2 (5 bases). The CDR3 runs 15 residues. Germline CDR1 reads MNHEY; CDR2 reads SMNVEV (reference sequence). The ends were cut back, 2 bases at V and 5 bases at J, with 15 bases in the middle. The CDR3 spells CASSLRATTGETQYF. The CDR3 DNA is TGTGCCAGCAGTTTACGGGCCACAACGGGGGAGACCCAGTACTTC.

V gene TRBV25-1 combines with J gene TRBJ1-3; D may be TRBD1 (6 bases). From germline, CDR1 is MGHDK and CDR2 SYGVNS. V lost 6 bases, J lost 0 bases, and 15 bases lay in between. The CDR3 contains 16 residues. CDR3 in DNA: TGTGCCAGCAGCCCGGGACATCTTTTCTCTGGAAACACCATATATTTT. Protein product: CASSPGHLFSGNTIYF.

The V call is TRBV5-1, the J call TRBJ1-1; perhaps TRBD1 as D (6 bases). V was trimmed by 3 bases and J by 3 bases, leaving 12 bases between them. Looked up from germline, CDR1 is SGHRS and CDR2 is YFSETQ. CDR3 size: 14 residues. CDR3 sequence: CASSSRGSDTEAFF. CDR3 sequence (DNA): TGCGCCAGCAGCTCCAGGGGCTCGGACACTGAAGCTTTCTTT.

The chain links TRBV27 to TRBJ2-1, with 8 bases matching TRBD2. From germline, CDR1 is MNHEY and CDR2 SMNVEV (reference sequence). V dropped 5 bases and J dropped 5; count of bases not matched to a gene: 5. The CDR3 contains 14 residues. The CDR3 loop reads CASSRRLANNEQFF. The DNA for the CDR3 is TGTGCCAGCAGTCGCAGACTAGCGAACAATGAGCAGTTCTTC.

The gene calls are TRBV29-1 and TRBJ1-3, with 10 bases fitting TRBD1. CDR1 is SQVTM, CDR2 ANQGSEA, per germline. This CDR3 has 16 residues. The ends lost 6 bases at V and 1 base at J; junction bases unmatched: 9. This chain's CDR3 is CSVWTGGELSGNTIYF. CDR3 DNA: TGCAGCGTCTGGACAGGGGGGGAATTATCTGGAAACACCATATATTTT.

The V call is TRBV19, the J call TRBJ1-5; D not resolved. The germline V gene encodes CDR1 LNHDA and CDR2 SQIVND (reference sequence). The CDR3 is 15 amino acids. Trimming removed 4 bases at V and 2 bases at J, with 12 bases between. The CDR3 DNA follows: TGTGCCAGTAGTACGATTTCCCAGGGCAATCAGCCCCAGCATTTT. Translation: CASSTISQGNQPQHF.

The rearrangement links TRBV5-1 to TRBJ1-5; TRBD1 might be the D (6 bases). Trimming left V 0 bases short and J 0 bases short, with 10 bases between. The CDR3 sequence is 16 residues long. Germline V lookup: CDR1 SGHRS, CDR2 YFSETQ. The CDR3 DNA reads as TGCGCCAGCAGCTTGGGTACAGGGTATAGCAATCAGCCCCAGCATTTT. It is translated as CASSLGTGYSNQPQHF.

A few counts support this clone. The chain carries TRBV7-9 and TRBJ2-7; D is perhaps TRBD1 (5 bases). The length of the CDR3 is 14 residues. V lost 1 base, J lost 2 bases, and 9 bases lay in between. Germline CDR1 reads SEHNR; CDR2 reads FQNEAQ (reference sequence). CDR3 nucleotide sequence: TGTGCCAGCAGCTTAGGGACATTCACCTACGAGCAGTACTTC. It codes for CASSLGTFTYEQYF.

The CDR3 coding sequence is TGTGCCACCAGCAGGGGCGGGGGGCACTCCTACGAGCAGTACTTC. This gives the protein CATSRGGGHSYEQYF. The chain links TRBV15 to TRBJ2-7; TRBD2 matches at 8 bases. CDR1 and CDR2 from the germline V gene are LNHNV and YYDKDF (reference sequence). V shed 3 bases, J shed 0 bases, and the junction held 4 bases outside the gene matches. CDR3 length: 15 residues.

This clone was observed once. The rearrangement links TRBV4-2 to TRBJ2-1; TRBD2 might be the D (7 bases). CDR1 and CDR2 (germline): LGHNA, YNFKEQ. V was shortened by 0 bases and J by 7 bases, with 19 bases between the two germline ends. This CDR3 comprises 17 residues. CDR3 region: CASSQDWGGGRRNEQFF. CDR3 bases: TGTGCCAGCAGCCAAGATTGGGGCGGGGGCCGAAGGAATGAGCAGTTCTTC.

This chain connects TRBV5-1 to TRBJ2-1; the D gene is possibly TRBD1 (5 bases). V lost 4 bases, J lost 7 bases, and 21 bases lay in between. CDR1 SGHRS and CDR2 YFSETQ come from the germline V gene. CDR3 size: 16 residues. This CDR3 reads CASSPGHRIPGNEQFF. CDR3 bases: TGCGCCAGCAGCCCCGGGCACAGGATCCCAGGGAATGAGCAGTTCTTC.

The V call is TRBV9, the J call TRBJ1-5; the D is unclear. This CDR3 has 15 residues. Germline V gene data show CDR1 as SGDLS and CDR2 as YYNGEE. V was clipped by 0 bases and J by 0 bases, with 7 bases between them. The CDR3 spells CASSVGPNSNQPQHF. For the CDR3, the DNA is TGTGCCAGCAGCGTAGGACCGAATAGCAATCAGCCCCAGCATTTT.

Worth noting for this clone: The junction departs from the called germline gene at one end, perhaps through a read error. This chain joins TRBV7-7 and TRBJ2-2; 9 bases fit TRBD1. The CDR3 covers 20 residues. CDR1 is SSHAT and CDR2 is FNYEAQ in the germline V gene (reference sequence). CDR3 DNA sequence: TGTGCTAGCAGCTTAGAAGGACCGGGACAGGGAGTTAAGGACACCGGGGAGCTGTTTTTT. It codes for CASSLEGPGQGVKDTGELFF.

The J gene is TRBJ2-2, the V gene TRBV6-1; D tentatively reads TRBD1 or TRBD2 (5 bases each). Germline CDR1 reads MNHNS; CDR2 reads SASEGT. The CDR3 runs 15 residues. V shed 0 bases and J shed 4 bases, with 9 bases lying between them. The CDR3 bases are TGTGCCAGCAGTGAAGCGCAAGGGACCACCGGGGAGCTGTTTTTT. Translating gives CASSEAQGTTGELFF.

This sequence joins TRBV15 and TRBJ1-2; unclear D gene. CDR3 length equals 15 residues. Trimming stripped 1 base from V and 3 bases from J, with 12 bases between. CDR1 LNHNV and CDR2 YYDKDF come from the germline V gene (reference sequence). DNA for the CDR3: TGTGCCACCAGCAGAGTCAACAGCCCGGACTATGGCTACACCTTC. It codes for CATSRVNSPDYGYTF. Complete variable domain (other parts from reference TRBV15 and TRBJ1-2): DAMVIQNPRYQVTQFGKPVTLSCSQTLNHNVMYWYQQKSSQAPKLLFHYYDKDFNNEADTPDNFQSRRPNTSFCFLDIRSPGLGDTAMYLCATSRVNSPDYGYTFGSGTRLTVV.

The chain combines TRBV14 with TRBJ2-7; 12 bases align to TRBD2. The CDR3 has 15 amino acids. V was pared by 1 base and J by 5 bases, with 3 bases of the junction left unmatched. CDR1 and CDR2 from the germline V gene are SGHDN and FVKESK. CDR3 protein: CASSQARTSGDEQYF. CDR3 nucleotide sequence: TGTGCCAGCAGCCAAGCCCGGACTAGCGGGGACGAGCAGTACTTC. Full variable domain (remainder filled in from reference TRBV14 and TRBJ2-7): EAGVTQFPSHSVIEKGQTVTLRCDPISGHDNLYWYRRVMGKEIKFLLHFVKESKQDESGMPNNRFLAERTGGTYSTLKVQPAELEDSGVYFCASSQARTSGDEQYFGPGTRLTVT.

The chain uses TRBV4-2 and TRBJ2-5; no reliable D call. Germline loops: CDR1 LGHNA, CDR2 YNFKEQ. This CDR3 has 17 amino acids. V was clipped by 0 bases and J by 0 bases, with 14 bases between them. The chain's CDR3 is CASSQDVGLPYQETQYF. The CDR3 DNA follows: TGTGCCAGCAGCCAAGATGTTGGTCTGCCTTACCAAGAGACCCAGTACTTC.

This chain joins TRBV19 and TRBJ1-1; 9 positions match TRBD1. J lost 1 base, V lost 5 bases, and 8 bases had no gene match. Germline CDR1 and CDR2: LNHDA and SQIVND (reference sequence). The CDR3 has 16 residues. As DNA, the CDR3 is TGTGCCAGTAGTTTGTTCGGGACAGGGAGGAACACTGAAGCTTTCTTT. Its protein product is CASSLFGTGRNTEAFF.

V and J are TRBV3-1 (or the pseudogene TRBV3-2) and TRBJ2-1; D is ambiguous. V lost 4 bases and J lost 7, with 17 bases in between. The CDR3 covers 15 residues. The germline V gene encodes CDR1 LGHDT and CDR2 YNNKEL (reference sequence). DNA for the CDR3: TGTGCCAGCAGCCCGACTCGGGCCTATTCGAATGAGCAGTTCTTC. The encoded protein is CASSPTRAYSNEQFF.

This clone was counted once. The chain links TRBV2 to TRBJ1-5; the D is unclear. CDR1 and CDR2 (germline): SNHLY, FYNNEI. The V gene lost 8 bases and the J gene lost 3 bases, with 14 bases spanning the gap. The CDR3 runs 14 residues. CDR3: CASHSMALNQPQHF. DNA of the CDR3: TGTGCCAGCCACTCGATGGCACTCAATCAGCCCCAGCATTTT.